Sequencing of this TCR beta chain was carried out in a study of low-dose radiotherapy and immunotherapy resistance in tumors (dated by TCRdb to between 2021 and 2022). In the study overall: In Cohort 1, each fraction delivered 0.5 Gy every 2 weeks, and the prescribed total PTV dose was 6.5 Gy. Randomization of trial participants into treatment groups was not performed. Starting on cycle 1 day 1, patients took 300 mg of aspirin by mouth once a day for four cycles. Nivolumab was administered intravenously as a 240 mg flat dose every two weeks, and ipilimumab was administered intravenously at 1 mg/kg every six weeks. Cyclophosphamide 200 mg/m2 was given intravenously every two weeks, one day before each radiation and immunotherapy administration. In Cohort 2, 1 Gy per fraction was delivered every two weeks, for a total of 13 Gy over 26 weeks. The translational analysis covered eight patients: three from the first dose cohort and the first five from the second dose cohort.

Trimming costs V 3 bases and J 5 bases, and their ends lie 13 bases apart. Inclusive of the bounding cysteine and phenylalanine, the CDR3 is 15 residues long. Of the read, only the CDR3 DNA is kept; its 45 bases are in frame from base 1. The time point tag for this specimen amounts to: before trial treatment. The donors came from RACIN, which was a single-arm phase I dose-escalation trial that paired nivolumab and ipilimumab with aspirin, low-dose cyclophosphamide and low-dose radiotherapy. Patients were eligible if they had advanced solid tumors that were TIL-negative. Sequencing instrument: Illumina HiSeq 2500. First-strand cDNA was synthesized with Superscript III and a set of TRAV- and TRBV-specific primers, covering both TCRalpha and TCRbeta chains. An approximately 20-cycle PCR with Phusion amplified the TCRs, pairing a constant-region primer with the adapter that was attached to the V primers. The MessageAmp II aRNA Amplification Kit was used to amplify the isolated mRNA, with in vitro transcription run for roughly 16 hours at 37 degrees C. The Dynabeads mRNA DIRECT Purification Kit was used to isolate mRNA for TCR sequencing. Indexed Illumina adapters were added in a second roughly 26-cycle Phusion PCR, and the resulting products were purified with AMPure XP beads. Turning to the authors' computational methods: Using custom Perl scripts, TCR sequences that encoded the same protein were pooled, out-of-frame sequences were dropped, and the abundance of each clonotype was calculated. TCR sequences supported by only a single read were excluded from analysis. Among the metrics used to describe the repertoires were Shannon entropy, Gini index, clonality, richness, and the frequency of TCRs shared between repertoires. Starting from the raw public reads, TCRdb applied fastp trimming at Q25, assembled clones with MiXCR and retained in-frame beta chains. CDR3 protein sequences are deduplicated, and each keeps its most common genes and DNA. The V and J calls reflect TCRdb's pipeline rather than the authors' work. The sample records tens of thousands of distinct CDR3 sequences, 15% to 20% of which are singletons. The top ten clones comprise roughly 2.8% of the sample.

Regarding this clonotype: This receptor's antigen is unknown. No much larger clone exists at a distance of one base, and base qualities are not known.

Sequences were derived from PBMCs, sampled before treatment. This TCR came from a male donor with prostate cancer. The chain uses TRBV12-3 or TRBV12-4 and TRBJ2-2, with no reliable assignment of the D segment. The CDR3 amino acid sequence is: CASSLSQSLTGELFF. Here is the DNA: TGTGCCAGCAGTTTGAGTCAGTCCTTGACCGGGGAGCTGTTTTTT.